The sample holds a few counts of the clone carrying this T cell receptor (beta chain). The sample comes from a study of blood T cells in healthy people across ages. The germline CDR1 and CDR2 sequences are LGHDT and YNNKEL (reference sequence). CDR3 size: 17 residues. After removal of 0 bases from V and 9 bases from J, the junction contained 10 bases not matched to a gene. Per sample, extraction of total RNA gave at least 6 micrograms in every case. Next came a second PCR, run for about 6 to 12 cycles, which used a sample-barcoded 5' primer along with a J-beta primer mix. The yield of each sample was at least 3 million CDR3-containing paired-end reads. TCRdb redid the calling of the 5' RACE reads with MiXCR, one entry per CDR3 protein. Here the sample spans more than 700,000 distinct CDR3 sequences, about 42% being singletons.

The chain links TRBV3-1 to TRBJ2-1; 11 bases map to TRBD2. The TCR sequence derives from a man older than 75 in good health. What was sequenced was blood. CDR3 sequence: CASSQERLSGRGREQFF. The CDR3 bases are TGTGCCAGCAGCCAAGAACGGCTTAGCGGGAGGGGGCGTGAGCAGTTCTTC.